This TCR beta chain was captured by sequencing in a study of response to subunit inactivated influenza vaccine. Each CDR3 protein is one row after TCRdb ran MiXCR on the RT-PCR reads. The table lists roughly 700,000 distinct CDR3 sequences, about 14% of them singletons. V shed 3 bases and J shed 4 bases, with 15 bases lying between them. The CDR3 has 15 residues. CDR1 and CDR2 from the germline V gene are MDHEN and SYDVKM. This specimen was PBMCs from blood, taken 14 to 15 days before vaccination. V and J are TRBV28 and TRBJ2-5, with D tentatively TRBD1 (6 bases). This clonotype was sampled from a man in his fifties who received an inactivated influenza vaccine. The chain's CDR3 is CASSFMVQGRETQYF. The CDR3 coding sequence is TGTGCCAGCAGTTTTATGGTACAGGGAAGAGAGACCCAGTACTTC.